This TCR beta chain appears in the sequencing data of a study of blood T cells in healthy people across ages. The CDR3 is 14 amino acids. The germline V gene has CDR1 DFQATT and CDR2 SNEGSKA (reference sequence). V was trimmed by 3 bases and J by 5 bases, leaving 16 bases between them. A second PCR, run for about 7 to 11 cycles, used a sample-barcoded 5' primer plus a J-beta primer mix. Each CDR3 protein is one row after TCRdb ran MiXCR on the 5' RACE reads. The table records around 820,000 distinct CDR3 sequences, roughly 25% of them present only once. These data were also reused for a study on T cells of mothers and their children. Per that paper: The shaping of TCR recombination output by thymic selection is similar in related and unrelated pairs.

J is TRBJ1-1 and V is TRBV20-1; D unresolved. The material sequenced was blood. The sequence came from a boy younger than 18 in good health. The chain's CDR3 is CSASPRNVVTEAFF. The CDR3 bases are TGCAGTGCTAGTCCCCGGAACGTAGTAACTGAAGCTTTCTTT.